One and the same sample provided the 17 T cell receptor beta chains below, sequenced in a study of post-analysis software for immune sequencing data. Study conclusions and caveats: TRBV5-6, TRBV5-1 and TRBV20-1 were among four or five TRBV segments more frequent in patients than controls.

Unique molecular identifiers tagged the TCR beta cDNA libraries. Each CDR3 protein is one row after TCRdb ran MiXCR on the PCR reads. This repertoire shows approximately 730,000 distinct CDR3 sequences, just under 30% found once; its top ten account for more than 0.55%. Their antigens are not known. The sample taken for sequencing was blood. These receptors were obtained from a girl between 10 and 17 years old with multiple sclerosis.

In this sample, this clonotype turned up a few times. This chain links TRBV27 with TRBJ2-1, with TRBD2 matching over 8 bases. J gave up 3 bases and V 4 bases, and 2 bases lay outside the gene matches. Per the germline V gene, CDR1 is MNHEY and CDR2 is SMNVEV (reference sequence). The CDR3 spans 14 residues. DNA of the CDR3: TGTGCCAGCAGTTATCTAGCGGGCTACAATGAGCAGTTCTTC. It is translated as CASSYLAGYNEQFF.

This clonotype turned up a few times. The chain joins TRBV29-1 to TRBJ1-1; D might be TRBD1 (5 bases). Looked up from germline, CDR1 is SQVTM and CDR2 is ANQGSEA. Trimming stripped 7 bases from V and 3 bases from J, with 21 bases between. The CDR3 sequence is 15 residues long. The CDR3 nucleotides read TGCAGCGCCCGGCTGGGATGGGGGGGTGACACTGAAGCTTTCTTT. This codes for CSARLGWGGDTEAFF.

The CDR3 DNA follows: TGTGCCAGCAGTCTGGGGACAGGGATCCACAATGAGCAGTTCTTC. Protein product: CASSLGTGIHNEQFF. The chain has TRBV2 and TRBJ2-1, with 9 positions matching TRBD1. The CDR3 consists of 15 residues. Trimming took 5 bases from V and 5 from J; bases not matched to a gene: 7. Germline V gives CDR1 SNHLY, CDR2 FYNNEI. Based on the CDR3 plus reference TRBV2 and TRBJ2-1, the full variable domain is EPEVTQTPSHQVTQMGQEVILRCVPISNHLYFYWYRQILGQKVEFLVSFYNNEISEKSEIFDDQFSVERPDGSNFTLKIRSTKLEDSAMYFCASSLGTGIHNEQFFGPGTRLTVL.

This chain connects TRBV4-1 to TRBJ1-4; maybe TRBD1 (5 bases). The CDR3 length is 15 residues. CDR1 and CDR2 from the germline V gene are MGHRA and YSYEKL. With 0 bases removed from V and 11 bases from J, the gap between germline ends came to 16 bases. The CDR3 spells CASSQDIEGRWKLFF. For the CDR3, the DNA is TGCGCCAGCAGCCAAGATATTGAGGGGAGGTGGAAACTGTTTTTT.

This clonotype was counted only a few times. The chain carries TRBV18 and TRBJ2-3; perhaps TRBD2 as D (5 bases). The CDR3 spans 18 residues. Trimming took off 4 bases at V and 2 bases at J, with 22 bases between the two ends. CDR1 KGHSH and CDR2 LQKENI come from the germline V gene. The CDR3 spells CASSREKFRRGNTDTQYF. DNA of the CDR3: TGTGCCAGCTCACGAGAAAAGTTTAGACGGGGAAACACAGATACGCAGTATTTT.

This chain uses TRBV28 with TRBJ2-3, with TRBD1 identical over 9 bases. The V gene's germline CDR1 is MDHEN and CDR2 SYDVKM. CDR3 length: 14 amino acids. J gave up 3 bases and V 10 bases, and 8 bases lay outside the gene matches. The CDR3 sequence: CAIWTGQGTDTQYF. The CDR3 coding sequence is TGTGCCATATGGACAGGACAGGGGACAGATACGCAGTATTTT.

The chain carries TRBV5-1 and TRBJ2-1; 8 nucleotides line up with TRBD2. This CDR3 is 13 amino acids long. Germline V lookup: CDR1 SGHRS, CDR2 YFSETQ. Losses at the gene ends were 4 bases for V and 6 bases for J; bases not matched to a gene: 3. CDR3 loop: CASSHGGGNEQFF. The DNA for the CDR3 is TGCGCCAGCAGCCACGGGGGGGGCAATGAGCAGTTCTTC.

This chain links TRBV7-2 with TRBJ1-6; D may be TRBD1 (6 bases). The CDR3 has 14 amino acids. CDR1 is SGHTA and CDR2 is FQGNSA in the germline V gene. The V end lost 6 bases, the J end lost 5 bases, and 11 bases lay between the germline ends. The CDR3 protein is CASRPQGNNSPLHF. The DNA for the CDR3 is TGTGCCAGCAGGCCACAGGGAAATAATTCACCCCTCCACTTT.

The chain has TRBV20-1 and TRBJ2-2; D not certain. CDR3 size: 16 residues. V lost 1 base and J lost 2, with 14 bases in between. Germline CDR1 is DFQATT and CDR2 is SNEGSKA (reference sequence). The DNA for the CDR3 is TGCAGTGCTAGAGTGGGCCCTTCTAAAAACACCGGGGAGCTGTTTTTT. Translating it yields CSARVGPSKNTGELFF.

This clonotype turned up a few times. This sequence joins TRBV28 and TRBJ1-2; D gene ambiguous. Germline lookup yields CDR1 MDHEN and CDR2 SYDVKM. The V end lost 5 bases, the J end lost 5 bases, and 15 bases lay between the germline ends. The length of the CDR3 is 14 residues. The CDR3, as DNA: TGTGCCAGCAGTCCTTACATGCAAGAGTATGGCTACACCTTC. Protein: CASSPYMQEYGYTF.

The gene calls are TRBV7-6 and TRBJ1-6; D perhaps matches TRBD1 (6 bases). Trimming shortened V by 6 bases and J by 10 bases, and 19 bases separated the two germline ends. The CDR3 is made up of 15 amino acids. Germline V lookup: CDR1 SGHVS, CDR2 FNYEAQ. CDR3 DNA sequence: TGTGCCAGCAGTTCCGCTCAAGGGGGGCGATCACCCCTCCACTTT. Translating gives CASSSAQGGRSPLHF.

V gene TRBV5-1 combines with J gene TRBJ2-7, with 9 bases lining up with TRBD2. CDR3 length equals 15 residues. With 4 bases clipped from V and 3 bases from J, the junction kept 8 bases outside the gene matches. CDR1 and CDR2 from the germline V gene are SGHRS and YFSETQ. CDR3 nucleotides: TGCGCCAGCAGCCTGAGAGCGGGGGGAGACTACGAGCAGTACTTC. Its translation: CASSLRAGGDYEQYF.

This clonotype was observed a few times. This sequence joins TRBV6-5 and TRBJ2-5, with 8 bases aligning to TRBD1. Germline CDR1 MNHEY, CDR2 SVGAGI. The CDR3 totals 16 residues. Losses at the gene ends were 4 bases for V and 2 bases for J; bases not matched to a gene: 9. CDR3 sequence (DNA): TGTGCCAGCAGTTCCGGACAGGGCTCCCCACAAGAGACCCAGTACTTC. It yields the protein CASSSGQGSPQETQYF.

The chain links TRBV7-2 to TRBJ1-1; possibly TRBD1 for D (6 bases). The germline V gene encodes CDR1 SGHTA and CDR2 FQGNSA. V shed 6 bases and J shed 3 bases, with 11 bases lying between them. This CDR3 region has 13 residues. The CDR3 coding sequence is TGTGCCAGCAGTAATCACAGGGACACTGAAGCTTTCTTT. Translated, it gives CASSNHRDTEAFF.

This clonotype was counted at least ten times. The chain links TRBV29-1 to TRBJ2-7; 9 bases are shared with TRBD1. Trimming took 4 bases from V and 6 from J; bases not matched to a gene: 4. Per the germline V gene, CDR1 is SQVTM and CDR2 is ANQGSEA. The CDR3 length is 12 residues. The CDR3 bases are TGCAGCGTTGTACAGGGGGCAAGCGAGCAGTACTTC. It is translated as CSVVQGASEQYF.

In this sample, this clonotype turned up a few times. This sequence joins TRBV29-1 and TRBJ2-5, with unresolved D. Germline V gene data show CDR1 as SQVTM and CDR2 as ANQGSEA. CDR3 size: 11 residues. With 3 bases removed from V and 7 bases from J, the gap between germline ends came to 9 bases. CDR3 nucleotides: TGCAGCGTTGAGGCCCGACGGACCCAGTACTTC. It encodes CSVEARRTQYF.

The chain's CDR3 is CASSFAGQGSGYTF. The CDR3 DNA follows: TGTGCCAGCAGCTTTGCGGGACAGGGGTCTGGCTACACCTTC. The chain employs TRBV11-2 and TRBJ1-2; 10 nucleotides align to TRBD1. After removal of 3 bases from V and 7 bases from J, the junction contained 5 bases not matched to a gene. The length of the CDR3 is 14 residues. The germline V gene encodes CDR1 SGHAT and CDR2 FQNNGV.